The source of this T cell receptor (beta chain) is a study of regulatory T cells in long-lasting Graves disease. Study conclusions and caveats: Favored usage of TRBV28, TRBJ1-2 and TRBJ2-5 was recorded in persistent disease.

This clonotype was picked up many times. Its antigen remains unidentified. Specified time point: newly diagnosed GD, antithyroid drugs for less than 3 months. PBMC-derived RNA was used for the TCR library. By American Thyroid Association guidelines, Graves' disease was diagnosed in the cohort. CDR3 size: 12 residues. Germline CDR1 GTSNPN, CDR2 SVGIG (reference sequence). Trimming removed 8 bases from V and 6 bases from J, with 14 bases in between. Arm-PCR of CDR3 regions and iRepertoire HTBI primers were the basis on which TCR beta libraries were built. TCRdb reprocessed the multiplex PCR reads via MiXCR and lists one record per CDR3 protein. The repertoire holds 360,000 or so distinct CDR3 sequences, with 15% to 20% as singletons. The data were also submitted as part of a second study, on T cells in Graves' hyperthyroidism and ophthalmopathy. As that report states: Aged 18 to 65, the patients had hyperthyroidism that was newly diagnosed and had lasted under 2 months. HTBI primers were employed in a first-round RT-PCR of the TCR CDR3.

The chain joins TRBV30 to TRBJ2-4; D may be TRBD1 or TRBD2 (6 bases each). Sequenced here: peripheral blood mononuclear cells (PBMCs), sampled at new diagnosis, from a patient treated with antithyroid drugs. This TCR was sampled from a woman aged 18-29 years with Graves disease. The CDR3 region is CALGGPANIQYF. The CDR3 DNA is TGTGCCCTAGGGGGGCCCGCAAACATTCAGTACTTC.